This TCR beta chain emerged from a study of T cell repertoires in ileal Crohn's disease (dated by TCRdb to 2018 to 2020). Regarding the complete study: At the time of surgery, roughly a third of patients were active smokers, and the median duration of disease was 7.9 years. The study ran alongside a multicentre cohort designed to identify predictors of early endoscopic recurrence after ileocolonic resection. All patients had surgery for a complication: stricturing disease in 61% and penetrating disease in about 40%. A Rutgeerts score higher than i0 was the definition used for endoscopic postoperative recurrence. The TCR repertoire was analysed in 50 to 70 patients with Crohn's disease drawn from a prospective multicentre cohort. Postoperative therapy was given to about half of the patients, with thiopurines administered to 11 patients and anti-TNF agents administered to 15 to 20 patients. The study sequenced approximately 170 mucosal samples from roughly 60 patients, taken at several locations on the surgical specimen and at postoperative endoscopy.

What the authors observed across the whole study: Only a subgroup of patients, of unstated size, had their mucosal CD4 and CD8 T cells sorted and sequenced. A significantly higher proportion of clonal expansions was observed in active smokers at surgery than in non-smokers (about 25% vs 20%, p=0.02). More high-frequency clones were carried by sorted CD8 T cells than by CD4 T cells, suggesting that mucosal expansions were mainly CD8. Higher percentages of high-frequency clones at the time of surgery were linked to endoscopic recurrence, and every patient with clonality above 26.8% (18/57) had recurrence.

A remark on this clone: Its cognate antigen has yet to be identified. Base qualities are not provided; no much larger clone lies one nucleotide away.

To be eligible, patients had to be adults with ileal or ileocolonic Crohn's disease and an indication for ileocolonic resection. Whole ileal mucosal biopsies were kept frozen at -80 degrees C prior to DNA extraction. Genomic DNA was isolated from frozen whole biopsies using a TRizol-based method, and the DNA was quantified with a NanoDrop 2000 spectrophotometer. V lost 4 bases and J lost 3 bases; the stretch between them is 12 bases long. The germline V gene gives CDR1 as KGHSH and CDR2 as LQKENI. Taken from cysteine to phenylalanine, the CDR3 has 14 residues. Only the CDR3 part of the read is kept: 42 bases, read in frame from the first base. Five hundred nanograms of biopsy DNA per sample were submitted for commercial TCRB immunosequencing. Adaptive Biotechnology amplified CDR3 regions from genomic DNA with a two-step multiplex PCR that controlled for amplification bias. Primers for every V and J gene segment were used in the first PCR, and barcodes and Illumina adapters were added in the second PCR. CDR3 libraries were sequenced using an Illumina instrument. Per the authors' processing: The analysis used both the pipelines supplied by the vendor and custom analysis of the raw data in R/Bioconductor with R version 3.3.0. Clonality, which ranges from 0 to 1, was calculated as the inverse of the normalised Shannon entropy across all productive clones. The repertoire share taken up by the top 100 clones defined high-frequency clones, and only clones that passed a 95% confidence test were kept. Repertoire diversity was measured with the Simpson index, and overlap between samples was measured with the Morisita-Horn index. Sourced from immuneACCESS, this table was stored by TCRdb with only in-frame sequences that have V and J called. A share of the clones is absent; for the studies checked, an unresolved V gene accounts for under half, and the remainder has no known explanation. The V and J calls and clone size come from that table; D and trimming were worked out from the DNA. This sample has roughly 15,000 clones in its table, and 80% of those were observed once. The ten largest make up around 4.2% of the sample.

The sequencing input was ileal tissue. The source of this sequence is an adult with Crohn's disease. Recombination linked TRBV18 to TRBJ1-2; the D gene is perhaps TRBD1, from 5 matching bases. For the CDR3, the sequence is CASSLQGLDYGYTF. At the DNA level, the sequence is TGTGCCAGCTCACTCCAGGGTTTGGACTATGGCTACACCTTC.